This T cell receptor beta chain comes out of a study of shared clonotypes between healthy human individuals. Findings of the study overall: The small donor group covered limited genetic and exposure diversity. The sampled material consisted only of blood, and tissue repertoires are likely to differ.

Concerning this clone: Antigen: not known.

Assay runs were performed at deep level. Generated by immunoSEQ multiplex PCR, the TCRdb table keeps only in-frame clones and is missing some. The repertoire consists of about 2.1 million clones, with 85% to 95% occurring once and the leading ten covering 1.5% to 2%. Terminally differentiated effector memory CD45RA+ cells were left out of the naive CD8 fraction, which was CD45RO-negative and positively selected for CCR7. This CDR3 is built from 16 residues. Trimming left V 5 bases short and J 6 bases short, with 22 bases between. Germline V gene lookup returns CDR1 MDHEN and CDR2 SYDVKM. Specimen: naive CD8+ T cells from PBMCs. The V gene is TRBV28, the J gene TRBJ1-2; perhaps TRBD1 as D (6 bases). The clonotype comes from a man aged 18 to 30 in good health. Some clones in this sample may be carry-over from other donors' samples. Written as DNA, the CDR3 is TGTGCCAGCAGTGACCTGGGGGAGGGGGTGTTTAATGGCTACACCTTC. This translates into CASSDLGEGVFNGYTF.